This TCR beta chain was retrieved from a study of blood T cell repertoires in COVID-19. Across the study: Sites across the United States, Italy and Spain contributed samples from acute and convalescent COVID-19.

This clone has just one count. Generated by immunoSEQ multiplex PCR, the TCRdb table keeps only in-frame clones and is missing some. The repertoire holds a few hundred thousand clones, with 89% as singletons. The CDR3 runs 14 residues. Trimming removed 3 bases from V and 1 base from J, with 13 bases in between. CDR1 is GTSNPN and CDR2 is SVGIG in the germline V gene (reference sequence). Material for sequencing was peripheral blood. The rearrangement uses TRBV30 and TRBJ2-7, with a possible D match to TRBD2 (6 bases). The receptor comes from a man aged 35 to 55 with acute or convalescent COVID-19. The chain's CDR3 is CAWRGRGSSYEQYF. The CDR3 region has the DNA TGTGCCTGGAGAGGGCGGGGATCTTCCTACGAGCAGTACTTC.